Described below is a single T cell receptor (beta chain) sequence and its context. The antigen is unknown. This entry belongs to a study of CD8+CD57+ T cells in acquired aplastic anemia. Study-level background: Roughly 3.2 ug was the average amount of DNA from sorted CD4+ and CD8+ cells. Among healthy donors, CD4+ cells averaged roughly 11 million reads. Notes on the study in general: Patients were compared with controls for CD8+ Simpson's diversity, and no significant difference emerged. In common between the patients and the controls were some 28 CD8+ CDR3 sequences.

Genomic DNA provided the template from which TCR beta VDJ and CDR3 profiles were obtained. TCRdb re-analysed the reads in MiXCR, keeping a single row per CDR3 protein. The sample carries around 190,000 distinct CDR3 sequences, around 59% recorded once. This CDR3 is built from 15 residues. V lost 7 bases and J lost 6, with 18 bases in between. In germline, CDR1 is WNHNN, CDR2 SYGVQD (reference sequence). Input material: sorted CD4+, CD8+, or CD8+CD57+ T cells (not recorded which) from PBMCs. The sequence derives from a human donor in good health, serving as a control. The rearrangement joins TRBV10-1 to TRBJ1-4; D is unclear. The CDR3 coding sequence is TGCGCCAGCAAGAGTGACTTACAACCCTATGAAAAACTGTTTTTT. It specifies CASKSDLQPYEKLFF.